This record concerns one T cell receptor beta chain sequence. What it binds is unknown. The record originates from a study of T cells after yellow fever vaccination. Looking at the study overall: Where fractions had low cell numbers, libraries were prepared from them with the SMART-Seq v4 Ultra Low Input RNA kit. Study-wide results and limits: Researchers noted that a small share of clonotypes showed up in both CD4 and CD8 compartments. Researchers cautioned that FACS-sorted repertoires could harbor abundant clonotypes contaminating from the bulk population.

By 5'RACE template switching, TCR cDNA was produced, with a universal primer site and UMIs added in the process. Each CDR3 protein gets one entry after TCRdb re-called the 5' RACE reads with MiXCR. The sample has about 360,000 distinct CDR3 sequences; around 6.5% are singletons. The starting material was PBMCs, obtained 5 days after the yellow fever booster vaccination. The receptor was derived from a man younger than 45 who received the YFV17D yellow fever vaccine.

The chain's CDR3 is CSASLVGEQYF. DNA of the CDR3: TGCAGTGCTAGCTTAGTTGGCGAGCAGTACTTC. The rearrangement links TRBV20-1 to TRBJ2-7; no firm D call. Germline lookup yields CDR1 DFQATT and CDR2 SNEGSKA (reference sequence). The CDR3 contains 11 residues. V was shortened by 3 bases and J by 6 bases, with 9 bases between the two germline ends.